This T cell receptor (beta chain) stems from a study of cytomegalovirus exposure and HLA in healthy donors. Study-level results: High sensitivity and specificity were reportedly achieved when the classifier diagnosed cytomegalovirus status.

Germline V gene data show CDR1 as SQVTM and CDR2 as ANQGSEA. J was trimmed by 2 bases and V by 4 bases; bases with no gene match: 7. The CDR3 covers 16 residues. About this clone itself: Its antigen is undetermined.

Clones were sequenced by immunoSEQ multiplex PCR, and TCRdb holds only the in-frame ones, with some missing. Of more than 95,000 clones listed, around 85% are singletons. The sequence was collected from a man aged 18 to 30 in good health and CMV-seropositive. V is TRBV29-1 and J is TRBJ2-6, with 8 bases matching TRBD1. The specimen sequenced was PBMCs. The CDR3 is CSVAGQGKAGANVLTF. In DNA form, the CDR3 reads TGCAGCGTTGCCGGACAGGGAAAGGCTGGGGCCAACGTCCTGACTTTC.